A selection of T cell receptor beta chains follows, all from one sample in a study of T cells after yellow fever vaccination. TCRdb reprocessed the 5' RACE reads with MiXCR, giving one entry per CDR3 protein. Here the sample spans about 310,000 distinct CDR3 sequences, around 4% being singletons. This material consisted of PBMCs, taken on the day of the yellow fever booster vaccination. The receptor set was obtained from a man between 18 and 29 years old who received the YFV17D yellow fever vaccine. The CDR3 runs from the conserved cysteine through the conserved F or W. Each record gives: D gene, J gene, V gene, clone size, CDR3 DNA, CDR3 protein. A D gene is named only where the DNA matches it firmly. Some rows mark clone size as missing; the rest say once, few, many or name a class of expanded clone.

-	TRBJ1-1	TRBV7-9	few	TGTGCCAGCAGCTTAGGACGAGACCAGAACACTGAAGCTTTCTTT	CASSLGRDQNTEAFF
TRBD1	TRBJ1-1	TRBV7-9	-	TGTGCCAGCAGCTTAGGAGGGGGCAAAGCTTTCTTT	CASSLGGGKAFF
TRBD2	TRBJ2-1	TRBV20-1	few	TGCAGTGTCCCGACGGGCAGGGAGGGCTACAATGAGCAGTTCTTC	CSVPTGREGYNEQFF
-	TRBJ2-2	TRBV5-1	many	TGCGCCAGCTCCAGGGTCCCCGGGGAGCTGTTTTTT	CASSRVPGELFF
-	TRBJ2-4	TRBV27	many	TGTGCCAGCAGTTTTGCTAGTGGAGCCAAAAACATTCAGTACTTC	CASSFASGAKNIQYF
TRBD2	TRBJ2-3	TRBV7-2	-	TGTGCCAGCAGCCCGATCGGACTAGCGGGGGCGAGGGAGCAGTATTTT	CASSPIGLAGAREQYF
TRBD2	TRBJ2-1	TRBV5-6	many	TGTGCCAGCAGCTCTAACTTAGCGGGGGACCTCCACAATGAGCAGTTCTTC	CASSSNLAGDLHNEQFF
-	TRBJ1-1	TRBV20-1	-	TGCAGTGCTAGAAGCGCGGGATTACGGGGCCACACTGAAGCTTTCTTT	CSARSAGLRGHTEAFF
-	TRBJ1-5	TRBV4-1	few	TGCGCCAGACGGGATGGGGAACGCAATCAGCCCCAGCATTTT	CARRDGERNQPQHF
TRBD2	TRBJ2-5	TRBV20-1	few	TGCAGTATCGGGGGGGCTGGGACCCAGTACTTC	CSIGGAGTQYF
-	TRBJ1-1	TRBV29-1	many	TGCAGCGTTGGAAACACTGAAGCTTTCTTT	CSVGNTEAFF
TRBD2	TRBJ2-3	TRBV7-2	many	TGTGCCAGCAGCTTAGTTAGACTAGCCGCAGATACGCAGTATTTT	CASSLVRLAADTQYF
-	TRBJ1-5	TRBV7-2	few	TGTGCCAGCAGCTCCCTCTCTCCCGTGCAGGATCTTAGCAATCAGCCCCAGCATTTT	CASSSLSPVQDLSNQPQHF
TRBD1	TRBJ1-1	TRBV19	few	TGTGCCAGCAGGGACAGGCCGAACACTGAAGCTTTCTTT	CASRDRPNTEAFF
TRBD2	TRBJ2-5	TRBV11-2	many	TGTGCCAGCAGCCCCCAGGAAGCGGGGGTGGTAGAGACCCAGTACTTC	CASSPQEAGVVETQYF
TRBD1	TRBJ1-2	TRBV5-1	-	TGCGCCAGCAGCCCGGGACAGCGTGAGATAACCACCTTC	CASSPGQREITTF
-	TRBJ2-6	TRBV7-8	many	TGTGCCAGCAGCTTAGCAGGGTTGGACTTCTCTGGGGCCAACGTCCTGACTTTC	CASSLAGLDFSGANVLTF
-	TRBJ2-3	TRBV18	-	TGTGCCAGCTCACTTACAGGAGCCGGGGTTCGCACAGATACGCAGTATTTT	CASSLTGAGVRTDTQYF
-	TRBJ2-1	TRBV5-1	-	TGCGCCAGCAGCCCACGGGGACCGACGAGCTCCTACAATGAGCAGTTCTTC	CASSPRGPTSSYNEQFF
-	TRBJ1-1	TRBV5-1	many	TGCGCCAGCAGCTTGGTTGGGACTGAAGCTTTCTTT	CASSLVGTEAFF
-	TRBJ2-3	TRBV5-1	few	TGCGCCAGCAGCACTCAGCCCACAGATACGCAGTATTTT	CASSTQPTDTQYF
-	TRBJ1-3	TRBV7-2	many	TGTGCCAGCAGCCCGCAGGTTATCTCTGGAAACACCATATATTTT	CASSPQVISGNTIYF
TRBD2	TRBJ2-2	TRBV6-2/TRBV6-3	many	TGTGCCAGCAGCCCCGGGGTAGCGGGGGCCCGGGAGCTGTTTTTT	CASSPGVAGARELFF
TRBD2	TRBJ2-5	TRBV18	many	TGTGCCAGCTCACCCCCTAGCGGGGGCTACCAAGAGACCCAGTACTTC	CASSPPSGGYQETQYF
-	TRBJ1-5	TRBV7-2	many	TGTGCCAGCGGGGGGAGTCCCAATCAGCCCCAGCATTTT	CASGGSPNQPQHF
-	TRBJ2-3	TRBV7-9	many	TGTGCCAGCAGCCACAGTGGCACAGATACGCAGTATTTT	CASSHSGTDTQYF
-	TRBJ2-7	TRBV18	-	TGTGCCAGCTCACCAGGACTACAAAAGTACGAGCAGTACTTC	CASSPGLQKYEQYF
-	TRBJ1-1	TRBV7-9	many	TGTGCCAGCAGCCACAGGGACAACTGGGGGACTGAAGCTTTCTTT	CASSHRDNWGTEAFF
-	TRBJ2-2	TRBV5-1	-	TGCGCCTGCAGCTTGGCGTTTAACACCGGGGAGCTGTTTTTT	CACSLAFNTGELFF
TRBD1	TRBJ1-2	TRBV5-4	few	TGTGCCAGCAGCGCGGGACAGGTTGACTATGGCTACACCTTC	CASSAGQVDYGYTF
-	TRBJ2-1	TRBV27	many	TGTGCCAGCAGCCGCGCCCTATCCTACAATGAGCAGTTCTTC	CASSRALSYNEQFF
TRBD2	TRBJ2-1	TRBV4-3	-	TGCGCCAGCAGCCAAGAGCTTGCTAGCGGGGGGGCCACTGAGCAGTTCTTC	CASSQELASGGATEQFF
-	TRBJ2-7	TRBV5-6	-	TGTGCCAGCAGCTTTAACGGGGCATGGGACGAGCAGTACTTC	CASSFNGAWDEQYF
-	TRBJ2-3	TRBV6-2/TRBV6-3	-	TGTGCCAGCAGTCGTAACATACGCGACTCGGGGGATACGCAGTATTTT	CASSRNIRDSGDTQYF
TRBD1	TRBJ1-2	TRBV15	few	TGTGCCACCAGCAGTGGACTTCCTGACAGGGGGGATGGCTACACCTTC	CATSSGLPDRGDGYTF